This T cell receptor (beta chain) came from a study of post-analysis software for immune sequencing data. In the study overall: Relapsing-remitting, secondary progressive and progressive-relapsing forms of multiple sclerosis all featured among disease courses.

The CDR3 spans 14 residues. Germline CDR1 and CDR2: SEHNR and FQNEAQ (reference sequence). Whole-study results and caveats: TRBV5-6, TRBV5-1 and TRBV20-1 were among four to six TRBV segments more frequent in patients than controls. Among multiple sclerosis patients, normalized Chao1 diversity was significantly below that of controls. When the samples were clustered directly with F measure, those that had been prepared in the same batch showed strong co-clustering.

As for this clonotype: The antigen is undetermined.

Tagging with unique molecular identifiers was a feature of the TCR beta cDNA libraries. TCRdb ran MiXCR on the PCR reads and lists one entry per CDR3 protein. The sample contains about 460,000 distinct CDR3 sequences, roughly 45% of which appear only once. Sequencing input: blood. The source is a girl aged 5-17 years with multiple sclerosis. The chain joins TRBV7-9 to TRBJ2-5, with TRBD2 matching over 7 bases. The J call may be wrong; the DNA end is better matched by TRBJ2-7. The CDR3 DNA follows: TGTGCCAGCCTGAGCTCGACTAGCAAAGCCGAGCAGTACTTC. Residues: CASLSSTSKAEQYF.